The present TCR beta chain was sequenced within a study of shared clonotypes between healthy human individuals. Trimming took off 1 base at V and 7 bases at J, with 10 bases between the two ends. This CDR3 has 14 residues. Germline lookup yields CDR1 SGHAT and CDR2 FQNNGV. General study points: Generally, naive subsets came out with larger estimated richness than memory subsets.

Notes on this clone: Its target is unknown.

Using immunoSEQ multiplex PCR, the repertoire was profiled, and TCRdb retains in-frame clones only, with some absent. The sample lists around 510,000 clones, about 96% occurring once. This TCR was sampled from a woman aged 30 to 39 in good health. Source material: naive CD4+ T cells sorted from blood. Noted subset: CD45RA+ positively selected. The J gene is TRBJ1-4, the V gene TRBV11-2; D gene unclear. The CDR3 DNA is TGTGCCAGCAGCTTAGTGGGTTTGGCTGAAAAACTGTTTTTT. Amino acids: CASSLVGLAEKLFF.